The clone carrying this TCR beta chain has just one count. Its antigen is not identified. This sample stems from a study of T cell responses to AZD1222 COVID-19 vaccine. The CDR3 length is 10 residues. TCRdb's copy holds only in-frame clones and misses some; the assay was immunoSEQ multiplex PCR. The table shows 90,000 to 100,000 clones, with approximately 84% occurring only once. Study-wide results and caveats: Spike-specific TCR breadth and depth grew following two AZD1222 doses.

Sample: peripheral blood, taken 28 days after the second AZD1222 dose. The genes are TRBV21-1 and TRBJ1-2. TRBV21-1 is an annotated pseudogene. The clonotype comes from an adult who received the AZD1222 COVID-19 vaccine. The CDR3 DNA is TGTGCCAGCAGCACAAGCCGGGTCCAGTTC. Translated: CASSTSRVQF.